This T cell receptor beta chain is drawn from a study of T-cell memory formation after mild COVID-19. The overall study: For the most part, TCR clusters were specific to one donor. Study conclusions and caveats: Researchers found some responding clones in pre-infection memory, a sign that cross-reactive memory joined. Confirmation of SARS-CoV-2 specificity was lacking for second-wave clones peaking day 37.

Constant-segment primers served in 5'RACE that generated TCR alpha and TCR beta cDNA libraries bearing sample barcodes and UMIs. Each CDR3 protein gets one entry after TCRdb re-called the 5' RACE reads with MiXCR. Altogether 580,000 or so distinct CDR3 sequences are present, around 16% being singletons, with the ten largest covering less than 10%. The ends were cut back, 0 bases at V and 5 bases at J, with 13 bases in the middle. This CDR3 contains 15 residues. The germline V gene encodes CDR1 DFQATT and CDR2 SNEGSKA (reference sequence). This clonotype was observed a few times. Its specificity is unknown.

This chain links TRBV20-1 with TRBJ1-4, with D perhaps TRBD1 (6 bases). Sample: PBMCs or a T cell subset sorted from them (not recorded which). The clonotype comes from an adult woman who had mild COVID-19 (a few samples of this study predate the infection). Cell type and time point are not known. The CDR3 nucleotides read TGCAGTGCTAGAGATCAGGGGCGGACAAATGAAAAACTGTTTTTT. Protein: CSARDQGRTNEKLFF.